What follows are 30 T cell receptor beta chains derived from one specimen sequenced in a study of T cell responses to AZD1222 COVID-19 vaccine (dated by TCRdb to about 2021). The library relied on the immunoSEQ multiplex PCR assay. Entries here come from immuneACCESS through TCRdb and include only in-frame sequences with V and J called. Some clones fail to appear in such tables; in the studies checked, an unresolved V gene covers under half of the shortfall, and the cause of the remainder is unknown. Within this sample are more than 85,000 clones, with more than 75% of them counted one time only. In total, the top ten clones hold under 4% of the sample. The time point label, as the study defines it: baseline before first vaccination. The sequencing used peripheral blood, collected on day 0 of AZD1222 vaccination. Receptor source: an adult in good health.

The rearrangement joins TRBV11-3 to TRBJ2-5; D is unresolved. The CDR3 contains 13 residues. Trimming stripped 1 base from V and 2 bases from J, with 5 bases between. From germline, CDR1 is SGHNT and CDR2 YENEEA. CDR3 sequence (DNA): TGTGCCAGCAGCTTAGGATTTCAAGAGACCCAGTACTTC. Its protein is CASSLGFQETQYF.

This sequence joins TRBV5-6 and TRBJ2-3; D is possibly TRBD2 (7 bases). The CDR3 extends over 13 amino acids. The ends were cut back, 3 bases at V and 4 bases at J, with 9 bases in the middle. Germline CDR1 and CDR2: SGHDT and YYEEEE. CDR3 nucleotides: TGTGCCAGCAGCTCGCGGGGGCCAGATACGCAGTATTTT. Translated: CASSSRGPDTQYF.

The gene calls are TRBV5-4 and TRBJ2-2; D might be TRBD1 (5 bases). Trimming left V 2 bases short and J 5 bases short, with 7 bases between. The CDR3 has 13 residues. Germline-derived CDR1 and CDR2 are SGHNT and YYREEE (reference sequence). The CDR3 bases are TGTGCCAGCAGCTTCGACAGAACCGGGGAGCTGTTTTTT. Its protein is CASSFDRTGELFF.

The chain is built from TRBV11-2 and TRBJ2-3; no definite D call. The CDR3 has 13 amino acids. Germline V lookup: CDR1 SGHAT, CDR2 FQNNGV. Trimming took off 5 bases at V and 5 bases at J, with 11 bases between the two ends. CDR3 sequence: CASSLVGIDTQYF. The CDR3 DNA sequence: TGTGCCAGCAGCCTCGTAGGAATAGATACGCAGTATTTT.

The V and J genes are TRBV6-5 and TRBJ1-3; D is possibly TRBD1 (5 bases). Germline lookup yields CDR1 MNHEY and CDR2 SVGAGI. The CDR3 has 15 amino acids. The V end lost 6 bases, the J end lost 0 bases, and 12 bases lay between the germline ends. This CDR3 reads CASRDPGPSGNTIYF. CDR3 coding DNA: TGTGCCAGCAGGGATCCGGGACCCTCTGGAAACACCATATATTTT.

This chain joins TRBV5-6 and TRBJ1-2; perhaps TRBD1 as D (5 bases). The length of the CDR3 is 14 residues. Per germline, CDR1 SGHDT and CDR2 YYEEEE. V dropped 7 bases and J dropped 2 bases, with 15 bases sitting between them. CDR3 in amino acids: CASGRGSPNYGYTF. CDR3 nucleotides: TGTGCCAGCGGACGGGGGAGTCCAAACTATGGCTACACCTTC.

This chain links TRBV7-8 with TRBJ2-5; 7 bases align to TRBD2. This CDR3 is 15 amino acids long. The V gene end was trimmed by 5 bases and the J gene end by 5 bases; junction bases not matched to a gene: 11. Germline values: CDR1 SGHVS, CDR2 FQNEAQ. In DNA, the CDR3 is TGTGCCAGCAGCACTGGGACTACCCGGATGGAGACCCAGTACTTC. It translates to CASSTGTTRMETQYF.

The chain combines TRBV10-3 with TRBJ2-5; D might be TRBD1 (6 bases). The CDR3 length is 13 residues. The germline V gene has CDR1 ENHRY and CDR2 SYGVKD. V lost 2 bases to trimming and J lost 5 bases, with 9 bases between them. CDR3 DNA sequence: TGTGCCATCAGTGAGGGGGGCTTGGAGACCCAGTACTTC. This encodes CAISEGGLETQYF.

This clone was seen a few times. The chain combines TRBV19 with TRBJ1-5; no clear D gene. V gave up 1 base and J gave up 3 bases, with 13 bases separating them. CDR3 length: 16 amino acids. The germline V gene has CDR1 LNHDA and CDR2 SQIVND (reference sequence). DNA of the CDR3: TGTGCCAGTAGTATAGGCGCCGGATCATTCAATCAGCCCCAGCATTTT. Translated: CASSIGAGSFNQPQHF.

There are a few counts of this clone. The CDR3 reads CASSSYGTGLSPLHF. CDR3 in DNA: TGTGCCAGCAGCTCCTACGGGACAGGGTTATCACCCCTCCACTTT. The chain uses TRBV5-6 and TRBJ1-6, with 9 nucleotides matching TRBD1. The CDR3 length is 15 residues. J gave up 10 bases and V 3 bases, and 8 bases lay outside the gene matches. The germline V gene encodes CDR1 SGHDT and CDR2 YYEEEE.

The CDR3 bases are TGTGCCAGCAGGCCTTACGGTGAGGGGAACACTGAAGCTTTCTTT. It translates to CASRPYGEGNTEAFF. This chain connects TRBV28 to TRBJ1-1; D is unclear. Germline loops: CDR1 MDHEN, CDR2 SYDVKM. V was cut by 6 bases and J by 1 base, with 15 bases left in between. The CDR3 totals 15 residues.

This CDR3 reads CASSTLHPLPTYYGYTF. The CDR3 DNA follows: TGTGCCAGCAGCACCCTCCACCCTCTGCCCACTTACTATGGCTACACCTTC. The chain uses TRBV3-1 (or the pseudogene TRBV3-2) and TRBJ1-2; D ambiguous. The CDR3 loop spans 17 amino acids. V gave up 5 bases and J gave up 3 bases, with 22 bases separating them. The germline CDR1 and CDR2 sequences are LGHDT and YNNKEL (reference sequence).

V usage is TRBV5-8 and J usage is TRBJ1-2; D is uncertain. This CDR3 comprises 15 residues. The ends were cut back, 4 bases at V and 0 bases at J, with 13 bases in the middle. Germline CDR1 and CDR2: SGHTS and YDEGEE. This chain's CDR3 is CASSPPPVTNYGYTF. The CDR3 bases are TGTGCCAGCAGCCCTCCGCCGGTGACTAACTATGGCTACACCTTC.

The chain uses TRBV19 and TRBJ1-6; D unresolved. The length of the CDR3 is 13 residues. The V gene's germline CDR1 is LNHDA and CDR2 SQIVND (reference sequence). Trimming left V 3 bases short and J 9 bases short, with 9 bases between. Here the CDR3 DNA reads TGTGCCAGTAGTATGTCGTTGACTTCACCCCTCCACTTT. Translation: CASSMSLTSPLHF.

This clone was seen just once. The chain links TRBV11-3 to TRBJ1-1, with 10 bases matching TRBD1. Germline V lookup: CDR1 SGHNT, CDR2 YENEEA. With V trimmed by 0 bases and J by 2 bases, 6 bases remained unmatched. The CDR3 consists of 17 residues. CDR3 amino acids: CASSLDSGTGDNTEAFF. CDR3 DNA sequence: TGTGCCAGCAGCTTAGACTCGGGGACAGGGGACAACACTGAAGCTTTCTTT. Using reference TRBV11-3 and TRBJ1-1 for the parts outside the CDR3, the full variable domain is EAGVVQSPRYKIIEKKQPVAFWCNPISGHNTLYWYLQNLGQGPELLIRYENEEAVDDSQLPKDRFSAERLKGVDSTLKIQPAELGDSAVYLCASSLDSGTGDNTEAFFGQGTRLTVV.

The chain employs TRBV15 and TRBJ1-2, with 7 positions matching TRBD1. V was pared by 5 bases and J by 5 bases, with 23 bases of the junction left unmatched. The CDR3 length is 19 residues. CDR1 and CDR2 from the germline V gene are LNHNV and YYDKDF (reference sequence). This chain's CDR3 is CATSGPERQGGTPQYGYTF. DNA of the CDR3: TGTGCCACCAGCGGACCCGAACGACAGGGAGGGACACCCCAATATGGCTACACCTTC.

The chain recombines TRBV5-1 with TRBJ2-1; 8 positions agree with TRBD2. The CDR3 runs to 17 residues. Trimming at V came to 2 bases and at J to 4 bases, leaving 11 bases not matched to a gene. Germline assignment: CDR1 SGHRS and CDR2 YFSETQ. The CDR3 sequence is CASSFLGVAGMYNEQFF. CDR3 DNA: TGCGCCAGCAGCTTTCTGGGGGTAGCGGGGATGTACAATGAGCAGTTCTTC. Drawing the rest from reference TRBV5-1 and TRBJ2-1, the complete variable domain is KAGVTQTPRYLIKTRGQQVTLSCSPISGHRSVSWYQQTPGQGLQFLFEYFSETQRNKGNFPGRFSGRQFSNSRSEMNVSTLELGDSALYLCASSFLGVAGMYNEQFFGPGTRLTVL.

The V call is TRBV2, the J call TRBJ1-2; D uncertain. V lost 1 base and J lost 5, with 11 bases in between. This CDR3 has 14 residues. Germline V CDR1 and CDR2: SNHLY, FYNNEI. The CDR3, as DNA: TGTGCCAGCAGTGAAGAACCGTCAATTTATGGCTACACCTTC. This codes for CASSEEPSIYGYTF.

This clone came up once. The chain carries TRBV7-9 and TRBJ2-1, with D possibly being TRBD1 or TRBD2 (5 bases each). The germline CDR1 and CDR2 sequences are SEHNR and FQNEAQ (reference sequence). Trimming left V 3 bases short and J 6 bases short, with 9 bases between. There are 13 residues in the CDR3. CDR3 sequence: CASSLGVGNEQFF. In nucleotides, the CDR3 is TGTGCCAGCAGCTTGGGGGTAGGCAATGAGCAGTTCTTC.

This chain joins TRBV6-2 or TRBV6-3 and TRBJ1-5, with 8 nucleotides matching TRBD1. This CDR3 contains 15 residues. Per the germline V gene, CDR1 is MNHEY and CDR2 is SVGEGT. The trim removed 0 bases at V and 2 bases at J, leaving 0 bases unmatched. CDR3: CASSYSTGGNQPQHF. CDR3 in DNA: TGTGCCAGCAGTTACTCGACAGGGGGCAATCAGCCCCAGCATTTT.

CDR3 nucleotide sequence: TGTGCCAGCAGTTTCTCGAGAGGCTACCCAACCTACGAGCAGTACTTC. Residues: CASSFSRGYPTYEQYF. The gene calls are TRBV27 and TRBJ2-7; D gene ambiguous. The V end lost 3 bases, the J end lost 2 bases, and 17 bases lay between the germline ends. CDR1 and CDR2 (germline): MNHEY, SMNVEV (reference sequence). The CDR3 consists of 16 residues.

The chain links TRBV3-1 (or the pseudogene TRBV3-2) to TRBJ1-2, with D maybe TRBD1 (6 bases). The germline gives CDR1 LGHDT, CDR2 YNNKEL (reference sequence). Trimming took off 6 bases at V and 2 bases at J, with 13 bases between the two ends. The CDR3 length is 14 residues. In DNA form, the CDR3 reads TGTGCCAGCAGAGGGCAGGGGAGGAACTATGGCTACACCTTC. Amino acid sequence: CASRGQGRNYGYTF.

The chain carries TRBV11-1 and TRBJ1-1, with D maybe TRBD1 (5 bases). V was pared by 5 bases and J by 0 bases, with 10 bases between. The germline V gene encodes CDR1 SGHAT and CDR2 FQDESV (reference sequence). The CDR3 has 14 residues. CDR3 nucleotide sequence: TGTGCCAGCAGCCGGGACTGGGTGAACACTGAAGCTTTCTTT. This gives the protein CASSRDWVNTEAFF.

This clone has only one observation. The rearrangement uses TRBV5-8 and TRBJ1-2; possible D gene TRBD1, 5 bases. Per germline, CDR1 SGHTS and CDR2 YDEGEE. V lost 4 bases and J 8 bases, leaving 18 bases between the germline ends. This CDR3 has 14 amino acids. This chain's CDR3 is CASSQPYGWGGYTF. The CDR3 region has the DNA TGTGCCAGCAGCCAACCCTATGGGTGGGGGGGCTACACCTTC.

This clone is a singleton in its sample. The chain employs TRBV6-2 or TRBV6-3 and TRBJ2-7; 9 bases align to TRBD1. This CDR3 comprises 14 residues. The V segment lost 6 bases and the J segment 0 bases; nucleotides outside the gene matches: 3. Germline V gene lookup returns CDR1 MNHEY and CDR2 SVGEGT. The CDR3 DNA reads as TGTGCCAGCAGCATGACAGGGGGCTCCTACGAGCAGTACTTC. Its translation: CASSMTGGSYEQYF.

The chain uses TRBV27 and TRBJ2-2; D remains unclear. This CDR3 is 16 amino acids long. Germline CDR1 reads MNHEY; CDR2 reads SMNVEV (reference sequence). V was trimmed by 2 bases and J by 6 bases, leaving 16 bases between them. The CDR3 nucleotides read TGTGCCAGCAGTTTACGGCTAACTAATCCCCCCGGGGAGCTGTTTTTT. Its translation is CASSLRLTNPPGELFF.

This clone appeared a single time. The V and J genes are TRBV9 and TRBJ1-4, with D possibly TRBD1 on 5 matching bases. The length of the CDR3 is 15 residues. CDR1 is SGDLS, CDR2 YYNGEE, per germline. Trimming shortened V by 3 bases and J by 4 bases, and 13 bases separated the two germline ends. As DNA, the CDR3 is TGTGCCAGCAGCGCCAGGGACGGAATTAATGAAAAACTGTTTTTT. Translating gives CASSARDGINEKLFF.

V gene TRBV27 combines with J gene TRBJ2-1, with 11 bases that match TRBD2. V shed 5 bases, J shed 3 bases, and the junction held 9 bases outside the gene matches. The CDR3 totals 17 residues. CDR1 MNHEY and CDR2 SMNVEV come from the germline V gene (reference sequence). Here the CDR3 reads CASSLPILAGVYNEQFF. CDR3 DNA: TGTGCCAGCAGTCTGCCGATACTAGCGGGGGTCTACAATGAGCAGTTCTTC.

The V call is TRBV7-9, the J call TRBJ2-1, with 14 bases matching TRBD2. Looked up from germline, CDR1 is SEHNR and CDR2 is FQNEAQ (reference sequence). The CDR3 length is 19 residues. The V gene end was trimmed by 5 bases and the J gene end by 0 bases; junction bases not matched to a gene: 9. The CDR3 region has the DNA TGTGCCAGCAGCCGAGGACTAGCGGGGGGCCCAAGCTCCTACAATGAGCAGTTCTTC. Its translation: CASSRGLAGGPSSYNEQFF.

CDR3 in amino acids: CAWNDGNYGYTF. CDR3 DNA: TGTGCCTGGAACGACGGGAACTATGGCTACACCTTC. The chain has TRBV30 and TRBJ1-2; D unclear. CDR3 length: 12 residues. Trimming stripped 4 bases from V and 2 bases from J, with 8 bases between. The germline V gene has CDR1 GTSNPN and CDR2 SVGIG (reference sequence).